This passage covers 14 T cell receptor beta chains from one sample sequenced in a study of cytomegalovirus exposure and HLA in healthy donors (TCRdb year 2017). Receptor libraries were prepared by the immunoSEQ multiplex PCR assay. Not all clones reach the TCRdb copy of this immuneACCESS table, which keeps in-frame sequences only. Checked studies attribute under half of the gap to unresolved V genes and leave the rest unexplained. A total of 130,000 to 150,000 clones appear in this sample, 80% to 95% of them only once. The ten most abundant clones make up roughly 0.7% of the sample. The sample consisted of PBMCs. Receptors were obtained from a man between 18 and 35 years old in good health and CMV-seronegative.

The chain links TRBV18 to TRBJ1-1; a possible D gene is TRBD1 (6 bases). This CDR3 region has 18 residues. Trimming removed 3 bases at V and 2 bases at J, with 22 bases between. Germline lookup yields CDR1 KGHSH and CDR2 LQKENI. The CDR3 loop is CASSPRVSTGTRNTEAFF. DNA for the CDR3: TGTGCCAGCTCACCGCGGGTCAGTACAGGGACAAGAAACACTGAAGCTTTCTTT.

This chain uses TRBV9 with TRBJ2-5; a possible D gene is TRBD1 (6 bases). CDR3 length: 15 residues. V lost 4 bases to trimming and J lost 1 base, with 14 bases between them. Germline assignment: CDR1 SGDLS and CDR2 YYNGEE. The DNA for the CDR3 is TGTGCCAGCAGCCCCGACGAGGGGGTCCAAGAGACCCAGTACTTC. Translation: CASSPDEGVQETQYF.

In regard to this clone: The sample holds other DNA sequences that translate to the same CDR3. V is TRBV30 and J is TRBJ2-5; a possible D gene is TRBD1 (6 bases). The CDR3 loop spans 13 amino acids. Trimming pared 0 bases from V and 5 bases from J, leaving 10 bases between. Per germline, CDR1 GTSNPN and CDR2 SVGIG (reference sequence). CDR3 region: CAWSVGDTETQYF. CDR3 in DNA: TGTGCCTGGAGTGTCGGGGACACCGAGACCCAGTACTTC.

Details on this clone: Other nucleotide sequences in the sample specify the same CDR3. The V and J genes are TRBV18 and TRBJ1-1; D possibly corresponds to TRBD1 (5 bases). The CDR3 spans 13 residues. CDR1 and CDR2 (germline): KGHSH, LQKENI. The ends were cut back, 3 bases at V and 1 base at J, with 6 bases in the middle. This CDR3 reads CASSPGQNTEAFF. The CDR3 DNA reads TGTGCCAGCTCACCTGGACAGAACACTGAAGCTTTCTTT. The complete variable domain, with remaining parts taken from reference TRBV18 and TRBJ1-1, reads NAGVMQNPRHLVRRRGQEARLRCSPMKGHSHVYWYRQLPEEGLKFMVYLQKENIIDESGMPKERFSAEFPKEGPSILRIQQVVRGDSAAYFCASSPGQNTEAFFGQGTRLTVV.

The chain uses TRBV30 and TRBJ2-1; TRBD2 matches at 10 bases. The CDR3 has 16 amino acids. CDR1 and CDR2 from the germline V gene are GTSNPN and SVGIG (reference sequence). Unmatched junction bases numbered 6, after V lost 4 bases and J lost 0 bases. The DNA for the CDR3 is TGTGCCTGGACGAAAGCGGGGGGGAGCTCCTACAATGAGCAGTTCTTC. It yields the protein CAWTKAGGSSYNEQFF.

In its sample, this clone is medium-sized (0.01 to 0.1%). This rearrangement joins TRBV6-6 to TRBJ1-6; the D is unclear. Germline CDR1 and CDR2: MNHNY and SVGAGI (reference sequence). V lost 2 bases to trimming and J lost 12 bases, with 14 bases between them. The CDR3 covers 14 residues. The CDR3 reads CASSYDASSGPLHF. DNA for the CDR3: TGTGCCAGCAGTTACGACGCCTCTAGTGGACCCCTCCACTTT.

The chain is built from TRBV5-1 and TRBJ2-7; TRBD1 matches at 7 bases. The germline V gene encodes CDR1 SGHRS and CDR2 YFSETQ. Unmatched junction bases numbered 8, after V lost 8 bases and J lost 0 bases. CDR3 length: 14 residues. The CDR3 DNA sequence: TGCGCCAGTGCCCCGGGACAGCACTCCTACGAGCAGTACTTC. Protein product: CASAPGQHSYEQYF.

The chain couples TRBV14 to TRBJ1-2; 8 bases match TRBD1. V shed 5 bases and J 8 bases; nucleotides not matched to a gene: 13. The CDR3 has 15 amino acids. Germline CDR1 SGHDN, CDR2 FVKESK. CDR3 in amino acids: CASSRTWTGLDGYTF. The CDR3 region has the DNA TGTGCCAGCAGCAGAACTTGGACAGGGTTAGACGGCTACACCTTC.

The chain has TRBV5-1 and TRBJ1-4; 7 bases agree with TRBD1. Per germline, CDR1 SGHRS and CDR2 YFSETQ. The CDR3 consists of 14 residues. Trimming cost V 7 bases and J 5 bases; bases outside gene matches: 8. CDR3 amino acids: CASSAGTANEKLFF. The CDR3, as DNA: TGCGCCAGCTCAGCCGGGACAGCGAATGAAAAACTGTTTTTT.

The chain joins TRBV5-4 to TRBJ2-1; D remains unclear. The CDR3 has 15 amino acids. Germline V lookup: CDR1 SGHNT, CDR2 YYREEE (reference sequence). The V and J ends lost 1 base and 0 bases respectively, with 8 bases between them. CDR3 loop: CASSLSYSSYNEQFF. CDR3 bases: TGTGCCAGCAGCTTGAGCTACAGCTCCTACAATGAGCAGTTCTTC. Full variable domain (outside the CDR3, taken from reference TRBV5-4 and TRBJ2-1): ETGVTQSPTHLIKTRGQQVTLRCSSQSGHNTVSWYQQALGQGPQFIFQYYREEENGRGNFPPRFSGLQFPNYSSELNVNALELDDSALYLCASSLSYSSYNEQFFGPGTRLTVL.

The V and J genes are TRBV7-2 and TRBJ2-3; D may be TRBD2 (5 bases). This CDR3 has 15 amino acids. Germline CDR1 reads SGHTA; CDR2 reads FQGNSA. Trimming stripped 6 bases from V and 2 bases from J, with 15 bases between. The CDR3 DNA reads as TGTGCCAGCAGTCCTCTGGGGAGACCCACAGATACGCAGTATTTT. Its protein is CASSPLGRPTDTQYF.

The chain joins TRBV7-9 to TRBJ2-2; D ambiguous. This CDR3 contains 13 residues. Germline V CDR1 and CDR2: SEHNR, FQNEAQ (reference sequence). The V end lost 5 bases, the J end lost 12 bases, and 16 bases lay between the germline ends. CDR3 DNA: TGTGCCAGCAGCACCAGAGGCCGGTTTCAGCTGTTTTTT. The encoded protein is CASSTRGRFQLFF.

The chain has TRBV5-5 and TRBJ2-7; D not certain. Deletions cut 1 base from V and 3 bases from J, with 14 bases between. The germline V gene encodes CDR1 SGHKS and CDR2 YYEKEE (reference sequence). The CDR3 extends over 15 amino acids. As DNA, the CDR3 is TGTGCCAGCAGCTTGACGGCAGGTTTTTACTACGAGCAGTACTTC. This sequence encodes CASSLTAGFYYEQYF.

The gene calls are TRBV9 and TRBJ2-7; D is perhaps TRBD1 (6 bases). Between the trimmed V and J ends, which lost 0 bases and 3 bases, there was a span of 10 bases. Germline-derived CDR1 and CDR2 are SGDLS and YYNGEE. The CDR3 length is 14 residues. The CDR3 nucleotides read TGTGCCAGCAGCGTAGCGGACAGTATCTACGAGCAGTACTTC. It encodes CASSVADSIYEQYF.